This T cell receptor (beta chain) was observed in a study of T cell changes during pregnancy in multiple sclerosis. Comment on this clone: This same CDR3 is encoded by further DNA sequences in the sample.

Here immunoSEQ multiplex PCR was the method, and the copy in TCRdb shows in-frame clones only, minus some. The data show 70,000 to 95,000 clones, around 95% seen once. Germline V gives CDR1 KGHSH, CDR2 LQKENI. The CDR3 has 15 residues. Trimming at V came to 2 bases and at J to 0 bases, leaving 0 bases not matched to a gene. The chain combines TRBV18 with TRBJ2-2; 7 bases are a match to TRBD1. The sequence derives from a female donor in good health, enrolled as a control in a pregnancy study. Material: peripheral blood, obtained in the second trimester of pregnancy. DNA for the CDR3: TGTGCCAGCTCACCAGGACAGGCGAACACCGGGGAGCTGTTTTTT. It specifies CASSPGQANTGELFF.